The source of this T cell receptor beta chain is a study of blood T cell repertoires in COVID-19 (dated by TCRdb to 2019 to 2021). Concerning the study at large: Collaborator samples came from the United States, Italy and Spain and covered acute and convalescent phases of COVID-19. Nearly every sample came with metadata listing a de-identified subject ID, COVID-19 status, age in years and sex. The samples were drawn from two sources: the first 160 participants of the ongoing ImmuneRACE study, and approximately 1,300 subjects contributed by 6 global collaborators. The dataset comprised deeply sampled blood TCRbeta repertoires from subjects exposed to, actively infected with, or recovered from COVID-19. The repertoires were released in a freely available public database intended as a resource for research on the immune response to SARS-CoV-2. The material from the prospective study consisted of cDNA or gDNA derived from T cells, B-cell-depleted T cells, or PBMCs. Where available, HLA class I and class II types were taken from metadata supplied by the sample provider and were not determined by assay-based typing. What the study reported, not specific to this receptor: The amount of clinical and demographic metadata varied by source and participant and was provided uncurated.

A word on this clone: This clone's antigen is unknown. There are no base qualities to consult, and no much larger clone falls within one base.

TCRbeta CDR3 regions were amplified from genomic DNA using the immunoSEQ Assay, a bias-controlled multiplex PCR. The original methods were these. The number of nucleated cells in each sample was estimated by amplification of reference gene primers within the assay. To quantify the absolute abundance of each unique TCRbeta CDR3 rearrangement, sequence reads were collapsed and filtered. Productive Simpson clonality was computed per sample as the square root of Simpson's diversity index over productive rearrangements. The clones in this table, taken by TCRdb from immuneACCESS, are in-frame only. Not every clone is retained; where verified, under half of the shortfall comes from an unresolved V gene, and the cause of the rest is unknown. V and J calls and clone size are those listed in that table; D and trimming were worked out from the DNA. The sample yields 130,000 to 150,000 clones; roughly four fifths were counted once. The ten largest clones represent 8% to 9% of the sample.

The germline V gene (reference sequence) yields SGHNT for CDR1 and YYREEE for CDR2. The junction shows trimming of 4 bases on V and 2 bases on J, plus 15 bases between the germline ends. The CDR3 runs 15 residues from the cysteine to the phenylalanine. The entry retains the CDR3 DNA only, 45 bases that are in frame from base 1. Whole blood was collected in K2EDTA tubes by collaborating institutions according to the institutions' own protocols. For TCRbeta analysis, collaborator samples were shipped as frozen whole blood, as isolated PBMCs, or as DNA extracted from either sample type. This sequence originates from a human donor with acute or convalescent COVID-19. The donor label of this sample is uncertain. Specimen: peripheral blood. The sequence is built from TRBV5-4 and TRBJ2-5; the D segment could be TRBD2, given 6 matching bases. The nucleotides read TGTGCCAGCAGCATCGGCCGGGGGACTCAAGAGACCCAGTACTTC. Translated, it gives CASSIGRGTQETQYF.